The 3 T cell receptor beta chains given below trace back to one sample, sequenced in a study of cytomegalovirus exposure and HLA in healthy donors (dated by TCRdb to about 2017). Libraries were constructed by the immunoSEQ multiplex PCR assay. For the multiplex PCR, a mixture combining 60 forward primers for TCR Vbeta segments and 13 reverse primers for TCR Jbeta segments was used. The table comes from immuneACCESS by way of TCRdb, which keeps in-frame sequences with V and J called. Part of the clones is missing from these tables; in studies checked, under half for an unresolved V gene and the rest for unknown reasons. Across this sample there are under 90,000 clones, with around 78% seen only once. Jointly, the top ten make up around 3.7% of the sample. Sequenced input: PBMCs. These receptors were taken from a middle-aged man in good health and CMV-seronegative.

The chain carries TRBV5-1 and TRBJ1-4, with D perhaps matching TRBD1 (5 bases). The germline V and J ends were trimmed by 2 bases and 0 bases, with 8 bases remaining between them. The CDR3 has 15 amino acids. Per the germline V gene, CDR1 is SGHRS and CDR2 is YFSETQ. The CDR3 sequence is CASSFAGTTNEKLFF. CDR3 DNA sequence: TGCGCCAGCAGCTTCGCAGGGACAACTAATGAAAAACTGTTTTTT.

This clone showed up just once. The CDR3 here is CASSTIDGGPSYEQYF. The CDR3 coding sequence is TGCGCCAGCAGCACCATCGACGGGGGGCCCTCCTACGAGCAGTACTTC. This chain uses TRBV5-1 with TRBJ2-7; a weak D match, TRBD2 (7 bases). V lost 4 bases to trimming and J lost 0 bases, with 17 bases between them. This CDR3 has 16 amino acids. Germline V gene lookup returns CDR1 SGHRS and CDR2 YFSETQ.

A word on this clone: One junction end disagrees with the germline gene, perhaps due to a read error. The CDR3 protein is CASSLEYYPKF. Here the CDR3 DNA reads TGTGCCAGCAGCTTAGAGTACTATCCCAAATTT. This sequence joins TRBV7-2 and TRBJ1-1, with D unclear. Germline assignment: CDR1 SGHTA and CDR2 FQGNSA. This CDR3 spans 11 amino acids.